The present entry profiles one T cell receptor (beta chain) with its context. This clonotype occurred a few times. No antigen is known for it. The sample holds no much larger clone one base away, and base qualities are not on file. This sample was included in a study of CD8 T cells in ankylosing spondylitis (dated by TCRdb to the late 2010s). Some background on the complete study: T cell receptor beta repertoires were profiled in healthy donors and ankylosing spondylitis patients so that disease-linked TCR variants could be found. The full study cohort comprised around 25 ankylosing spondylitis patients and about 110 healthy donors. Peripheral blood was sampled, and synovial fluid was also collected from ankylosing spondylitis patients.

Points the paper makes about the study in general: According to the report, matched synovial fluid samples from ankylosing spondylitis patients were significantly enriched for the disease-linked clones. The disease-linked clones had a CD8+ phenotype and were found at relatively low frequencies in peripheral blood. A TCR beta motif of about eight highly homologous amino acid variants appeared characteristic of blood from ankylosing spondylitis patients. Some motif variants were previously reported in synovial fluid and blood of reactive arthritis patients, suggesting common disease-initiation mechanisms.

Sequencing instrument: Illumina HiSeq 2500. TCR beta libraries were prepared by quantitative 5'-RACE with molecular barcodes. On the authors' methods: To identify disease-linked TCR variants, a new computational method was used, one built on a probabilistic model of VDJ rearrangement. The raw public data were reprocessed by TCRdb itself: fastp quality trimming at Q25, MiXCR clonotype calling, in-frame beta chains only. CDR3 protein sequences are deduplicated, and each keeps its most common genes and DNA. TCRdb's processing, not the authors', yielded these V and J calls. The sample table lists around 430,000 distinct CDR3 sequences, under 20% of them with a count of one. The ten largest clones add up to just over 1% of the sample. Sequencing used blood, either unsorted or a sorted T cell fraction (not recorded which). The TCR was taken from a male donor with ankylosing spondylitis.

CDR3 region: CASSPVWGTGELFF. The sequenced DNA is TGTGCCAGCAGCCCGGTCTGGGGGACCGGGGAGCTGTTTTTT. The chain is assembled from TRBV7-2 and TRBJ2-2, with the D gene tentatively TRBD1 or TRBD2, based on 5 matching bases in each. According to the germline V gene, CDR1 reads SGHTA and CDR2 reads FQGNSA. The CDR3 sequence holds 14 residues, the cysteine and phenylalanine included. Left in the record is the CDR3 DNA by itself, 42 bases read in frame from the first base. The V and J ends are trimmed by 5 bases and 5 bases, leaving 12 bases between them.